The clone carrying this TCR beta chain was counted between two and nine times. The data stem from a study of beta chain features in type 1 diabetes. Reverse transcription of all isolated RNA meant that expressed TCRB transcripts were sequenced. Sequencing used immunoSEQ multiplex PCR; TCRdb keeps in-frame clones, though not all of them. Of more than 300,000 clones in the sample, roughly 8% were seen once. The CDR3 sequence is 14 residues long. The germline V gene has CDR1 ENHRY and CDR2 SYGVKD. With V trimmed by 6 bases and J by 7 bases, 8 bases remained unmatched. V is TRBV10-3 and J is TRBJ2-3, with 9 bases matching TRBD2. This clonotype originated in a woman between 18 and 29 years old in good health. Sequencing was carried out using central memory CD4+ T cells from blood. The CDR3 nucleotides are TGTGCCATCAGCGGAGGGACTAGCATCCATACGCAGTATTTT. Its translation: CAISGGTSIHTQYF.